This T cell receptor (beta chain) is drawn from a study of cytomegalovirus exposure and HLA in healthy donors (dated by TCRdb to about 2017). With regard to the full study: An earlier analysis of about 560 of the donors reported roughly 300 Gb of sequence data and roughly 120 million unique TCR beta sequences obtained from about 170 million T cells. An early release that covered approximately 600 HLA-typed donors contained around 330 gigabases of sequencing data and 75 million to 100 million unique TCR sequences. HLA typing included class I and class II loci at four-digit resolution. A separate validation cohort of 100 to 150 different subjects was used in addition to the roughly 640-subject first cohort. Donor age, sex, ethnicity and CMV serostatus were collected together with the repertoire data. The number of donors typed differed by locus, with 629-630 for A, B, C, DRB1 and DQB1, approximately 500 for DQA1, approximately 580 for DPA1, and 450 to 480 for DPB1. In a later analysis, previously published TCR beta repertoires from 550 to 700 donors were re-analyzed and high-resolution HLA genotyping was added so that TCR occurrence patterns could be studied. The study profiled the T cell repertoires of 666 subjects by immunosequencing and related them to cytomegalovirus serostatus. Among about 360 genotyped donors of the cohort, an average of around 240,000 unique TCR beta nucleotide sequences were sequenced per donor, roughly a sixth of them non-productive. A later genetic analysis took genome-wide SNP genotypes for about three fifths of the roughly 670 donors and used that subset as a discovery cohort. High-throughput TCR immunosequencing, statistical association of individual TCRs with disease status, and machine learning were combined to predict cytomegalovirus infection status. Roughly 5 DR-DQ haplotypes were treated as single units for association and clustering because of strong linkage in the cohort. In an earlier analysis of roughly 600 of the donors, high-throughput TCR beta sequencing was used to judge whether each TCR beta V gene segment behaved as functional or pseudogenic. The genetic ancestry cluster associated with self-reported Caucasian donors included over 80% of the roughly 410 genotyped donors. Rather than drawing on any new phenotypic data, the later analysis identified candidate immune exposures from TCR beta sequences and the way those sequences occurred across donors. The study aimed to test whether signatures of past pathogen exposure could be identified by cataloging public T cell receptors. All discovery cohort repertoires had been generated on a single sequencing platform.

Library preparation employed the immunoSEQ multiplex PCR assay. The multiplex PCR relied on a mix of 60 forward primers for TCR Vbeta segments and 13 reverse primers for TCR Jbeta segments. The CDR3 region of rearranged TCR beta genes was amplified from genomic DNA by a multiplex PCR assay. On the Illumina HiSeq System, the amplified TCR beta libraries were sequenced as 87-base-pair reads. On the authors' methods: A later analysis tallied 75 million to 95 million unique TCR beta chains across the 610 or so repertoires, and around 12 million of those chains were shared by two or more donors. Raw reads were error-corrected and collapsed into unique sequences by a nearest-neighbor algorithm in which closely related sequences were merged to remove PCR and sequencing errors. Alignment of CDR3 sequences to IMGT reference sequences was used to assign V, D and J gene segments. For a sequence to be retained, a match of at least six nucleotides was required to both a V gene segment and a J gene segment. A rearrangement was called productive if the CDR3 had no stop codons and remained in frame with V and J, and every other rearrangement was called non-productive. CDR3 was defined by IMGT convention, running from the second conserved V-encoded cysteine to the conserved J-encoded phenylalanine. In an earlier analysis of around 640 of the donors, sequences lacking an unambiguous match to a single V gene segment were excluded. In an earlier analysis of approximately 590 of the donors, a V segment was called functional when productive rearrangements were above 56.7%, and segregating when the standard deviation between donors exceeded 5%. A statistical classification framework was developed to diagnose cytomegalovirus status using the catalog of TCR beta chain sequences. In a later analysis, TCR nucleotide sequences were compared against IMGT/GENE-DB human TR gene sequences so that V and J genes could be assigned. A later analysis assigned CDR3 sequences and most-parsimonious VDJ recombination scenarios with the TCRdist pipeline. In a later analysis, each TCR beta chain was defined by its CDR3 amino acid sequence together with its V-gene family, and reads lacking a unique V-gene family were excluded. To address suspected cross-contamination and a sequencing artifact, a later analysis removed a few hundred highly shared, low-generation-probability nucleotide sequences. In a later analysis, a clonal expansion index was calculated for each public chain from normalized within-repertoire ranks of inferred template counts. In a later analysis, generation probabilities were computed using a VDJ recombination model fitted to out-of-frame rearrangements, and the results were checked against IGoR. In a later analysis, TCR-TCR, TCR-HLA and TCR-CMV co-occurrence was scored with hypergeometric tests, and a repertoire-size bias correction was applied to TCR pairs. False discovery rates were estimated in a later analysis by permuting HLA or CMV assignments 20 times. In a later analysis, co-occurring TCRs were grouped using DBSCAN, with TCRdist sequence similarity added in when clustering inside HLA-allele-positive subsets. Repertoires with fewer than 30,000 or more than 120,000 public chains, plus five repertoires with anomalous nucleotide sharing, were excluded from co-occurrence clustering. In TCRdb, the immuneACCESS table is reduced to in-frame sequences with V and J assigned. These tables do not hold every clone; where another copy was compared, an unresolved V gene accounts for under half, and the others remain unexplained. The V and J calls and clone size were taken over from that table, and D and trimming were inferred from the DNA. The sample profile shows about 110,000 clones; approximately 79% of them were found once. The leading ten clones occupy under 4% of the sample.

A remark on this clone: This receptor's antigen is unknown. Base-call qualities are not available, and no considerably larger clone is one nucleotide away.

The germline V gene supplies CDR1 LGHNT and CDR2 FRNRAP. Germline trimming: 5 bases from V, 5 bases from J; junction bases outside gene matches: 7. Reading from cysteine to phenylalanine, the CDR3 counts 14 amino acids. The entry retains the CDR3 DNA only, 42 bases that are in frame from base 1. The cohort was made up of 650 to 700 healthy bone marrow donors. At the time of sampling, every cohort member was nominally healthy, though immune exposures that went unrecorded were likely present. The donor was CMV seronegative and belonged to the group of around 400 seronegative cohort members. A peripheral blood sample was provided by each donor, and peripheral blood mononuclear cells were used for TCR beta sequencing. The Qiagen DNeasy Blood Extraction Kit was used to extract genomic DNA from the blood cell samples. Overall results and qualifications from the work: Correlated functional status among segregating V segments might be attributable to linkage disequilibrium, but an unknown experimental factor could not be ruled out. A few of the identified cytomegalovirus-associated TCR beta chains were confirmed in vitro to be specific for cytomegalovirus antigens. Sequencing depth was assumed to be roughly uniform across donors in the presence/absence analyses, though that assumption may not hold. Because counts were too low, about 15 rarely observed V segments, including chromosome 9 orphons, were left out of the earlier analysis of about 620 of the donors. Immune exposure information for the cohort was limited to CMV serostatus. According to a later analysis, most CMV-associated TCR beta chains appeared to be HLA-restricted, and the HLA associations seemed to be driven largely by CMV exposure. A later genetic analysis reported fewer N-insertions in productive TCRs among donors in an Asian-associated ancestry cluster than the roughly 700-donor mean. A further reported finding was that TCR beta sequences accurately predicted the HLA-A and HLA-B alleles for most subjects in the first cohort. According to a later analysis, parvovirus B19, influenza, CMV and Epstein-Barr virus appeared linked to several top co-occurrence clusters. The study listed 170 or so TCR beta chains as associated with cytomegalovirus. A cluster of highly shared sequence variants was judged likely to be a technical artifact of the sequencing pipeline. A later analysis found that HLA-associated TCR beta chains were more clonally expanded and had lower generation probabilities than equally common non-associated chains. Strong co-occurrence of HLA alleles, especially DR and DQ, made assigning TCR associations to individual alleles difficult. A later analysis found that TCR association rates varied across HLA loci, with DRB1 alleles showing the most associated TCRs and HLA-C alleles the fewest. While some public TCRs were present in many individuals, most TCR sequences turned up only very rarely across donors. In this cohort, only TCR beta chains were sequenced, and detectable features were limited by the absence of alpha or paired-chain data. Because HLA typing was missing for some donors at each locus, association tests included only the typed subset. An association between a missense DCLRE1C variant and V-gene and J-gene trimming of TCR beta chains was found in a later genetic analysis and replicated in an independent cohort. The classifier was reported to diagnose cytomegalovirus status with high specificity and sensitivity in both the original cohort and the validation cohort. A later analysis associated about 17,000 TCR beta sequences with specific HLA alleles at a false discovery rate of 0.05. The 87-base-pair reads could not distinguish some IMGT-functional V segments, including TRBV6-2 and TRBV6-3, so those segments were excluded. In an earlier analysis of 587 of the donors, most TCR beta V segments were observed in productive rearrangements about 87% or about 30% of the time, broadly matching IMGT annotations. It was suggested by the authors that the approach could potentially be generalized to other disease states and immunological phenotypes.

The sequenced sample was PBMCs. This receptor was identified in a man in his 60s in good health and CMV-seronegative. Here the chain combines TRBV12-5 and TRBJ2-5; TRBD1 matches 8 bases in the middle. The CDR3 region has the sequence CASGRGQGGETQYF. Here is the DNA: TGTGCTAGTGGTCGAGGACAGGGCGGGGAGACCCAGTACTTC.